The clone carrying this TCR beta chain has ten or more counts. Its cognate antigen is unknown. The data are from a study of post-analysis software for immune sequencing data. General study findings and limits: Roughly five TRBV segments appeared more often in patients than in controls, and TRBV5-6, TRBV5-1 and TRBV20-1 were among these.

The CDR3 contains 15 residues. V lost 4 bases and J 3 bases, leaving 10 bases between the germline ends. Germline V gene data show CDR1 as MNHNY and CDR2 as SVGAGI (reference sequence). The library was made from cDNA and included unique molecular identifiers. MiXCR, applied by TCRdb to the PCR reads, yields one record per CDR3 protein. The sample has approximately 730,000 distinct CDR3 sequences, just under 30% seen once. Sequencing used blood. This TCR was recovered from a girl aged 10 to 17 with multiple sclerosis. The gene calls are TRBV6-6 and TRBJ2-6; the D call may be TRBD1 or TRBD2 (5 bases each). The CDR3 DNA reads TGTGCCAGCAGTTTTCGGGACGGTGGGGCCAACGTCCTGACTTTC. Translated, it gives CASSFRDGGANVLTF.